This T cell receptor beta chain was obtained from a study of shared clonotypes between healthy human individuals. Libraries were prepared by immunoSEQ multiplex PCR; TCRdb keeps only in-frame clonotypes and omits some of them. Among roughly 680,000 clones listed, approximately 72% were seen once. Trimming cost V 4 bases and J 3 bases; bases outside gene matches: 16. The CDR3 loop spans 17 amino acids. Looked up from germline, CDR1 is SGHRS and CDR2 is YFSETQ. The V gene is TRBV5-1, the J gene TRBJ2-7; 7 bases align to TRBD1. The sample taken for sequencing was memory CD4+ T cells sorted from blood. Subset: CD45RA-negative fraction. This receptor was obtained from a woman in her 30s in good health. CDR3 nucleotide sequence: TGCGCCAGCAGCCCGGACCCGGGACAGTTGAACCTCTACGAGCAGTACTTC. Its protein is CASSPDPGQLNLYEQYF.